The 8 T cell receptor beta chains below all came from one sample that was sequenced in a study of blood T cell repertoires in COVID-19 (dated by TCRdb to 2019 to 2021). The library was prepared using the immunoSEQ multiplex PCR assay. TCRdb's version of the immuneACCESS table is confined to in-frame rearrangements and falls short of the full clone set. An unresolved V gene accounts for under half of the shortfall where checked; the remainder is of unknown origin. This sample holds 200,000 to 300,000 clones; around nine tenths were observed only once. Together, the top ten hold around 1.8% of the sample. The material sequenced was peripheral blood. The receptors were gathered from a man aged 30-40 years with active or convalescent COVID-19.

V gene TRBV24-1 combines with J gene TRBJ2-1, with 9 bases identical to TRBD1. J gave up 7 bases and V 3 bases, and 9 bases lay outside the gene matches. This CDR3 comprises 16 residues. Germline assignment: CDR1 KGHDR and CDR2 SFDVKD. The CDR3 protein is CATSDTGGEGTNEQFF. As DNA, the CDR3 is TGTGCCACCAGTGATACAGGGGGCGAGGGTACTAATGAGCAGTTCTTC.

The V gene is TRBV19, the J gene TRBJ1-1; TRBD1 is a possible D gene (6 bases). Germline CDR1 LNHDA, CDR2 SQIVND (reference sequence). The CDR3 runs to 12 residues. Trimming left V 6 bases short and J 4 bases short, with 9 bases between. CDR3 sequence (DNA): TGTGCCAGTAGCACACAGGGCACTGAAGCTTTCTTT. The encoded protein is CASSTQGTEAFF.

J is TRBJ2-3 and V is TRBV6-5; tentative D call: TRBD1 (6 bases). The CDR3 is made up of 15 amino acids. With 2 bases removed from V and 1 base from J, the gap between germline ends came to 10 bases. The germline gives CDR1 MNHEY, CDR2 SVGAGI. CDR3 sequence reads: CASSYMGARTDTQYF. Here the CDR3 DNA reads TGTGCCAGCAGTTACATGGGGGCGCGCACAGATACGCAGTATTTT.

This clone was picked up one time. The chain employs TRBV2 and TRBJ2-7; TRBD2 matches at 8 bases. Germline V gene sequence: CDR1 SNHLY, CDR2 FYNNEI. V lost 7 bases to trimming and J lost 1 base; unmatched junction nucleotides: 6. The CDR3 is 14 residues long. The CDR3 sequence: CASKTGGLSYEQYF. The CDR3 DNA follows: TGTGCCAGCAAAACGGGGGGGTTATCCTACGAGCAGTACTTC.

For the CDR3, the DNA is TGTGCCAGCACCAAAGTTACCGGGACAGGGGGAGGGCAGTACTTC. Its protein is CASTKVTGTGGGQYF. V usage is TRBV7-8 and J usage is TRBJ2-7, with TRBD1 matching 11 bases. The germline CDR1 and CDR2 sequences are SGHVS and FQNEAQ. Trimming took 7 bases from V and 9 from J; bases not matched to a gene: 14. The CDR3 extends over 15 amino acids.

The chain uses TRBV7-3 and TRBJ1-1; 9 bases align to TRBD1. This CDR3 is built from 16 residues. Germline V gene sequence: CDR1 SGHTA, CDR2 FQGTGA. The trim removed 4 bases at V and 3 bases at J, leaving 9 bases unmatched. The CDR3 loop reads CASSSQQGAIDTEAFF. The DNA for the CDR3 is TGTGCCAGCAGCTCCCAACAGGGGGCGATCGACACTGAAGCTTTCTTT.

The chain has TRBV6-1 and TRBJ2-5, with TRBD2 matching over 10 bases. The germline CDR1 and CDR2 sequences are MNHNS and SASEGT. This CDR3 is 15 amino acids long. The V segment lost 3 bases and the J segment 4 bases; nucleotides outside the gene matches: 5. CDR3 DNA: TGTGCCAGCAGTGAGCCAGCGGGGGGGCGAGAGACCCAGTACTTC. Residues: CASSEPAGGRETQYF.

The chain employs TRBV4-2 and TRBJ2-2; perhaps TRBD2 as D (5 bases). Germline V gene lookup returns CDR1 LGHNA and CDR2 YNFKEQ. Trimming took off 0 bases at V and 1 base at J, with 9 bases between the two ends. This CDR3 has 16 residues. The CDR3 DNA reads TGTGCCAGCAGCCAAGATGTCGGAGGGAACACCGGGGAGCTGTTTTTT. Amino acids: CASSQDVGGNTGELFF.